Presented here are 27 T cell receptor beta chains from one specimen sequenced in a study of identical twins. TCRdb re-called the 5' RACE reads with MiXCR, one entry per CDR3 protein. This sample carries about 720,000 distinct CDR3 sequences, roughly 18% of them seen once, and the ten largest clones take over 10%. Another study also made use of these data, one on T cells expressing NK-cell markers.

The sequencing input was PBMCs. These receptors were obtained from a young woman in good health.

V and J are TRBV11-2 and TRBJ1-5; 9 bases match TRBD1. Per germline, CDR1 SGHAT and CDR2 FQNNGV. V dropped 5 bases and J dropped 0; count of bases not matched to a gene: 5. The CDR3 spans 16 residues. CDR3 residues: CASSTHRGPSNQPQHF. In DNA form, the CDR3 reads TGTGCCAGCAGCACCCACAGGGGGCCTAGCAATCAGCCCCAGCATTTT.

The chain has TRBV7-6 and TRBJ2-7, with TRBD1 matching over 11 bases. CDR3 length: 14 residues. Trimming took 3 bases from V and 10 from J; bases not matched to a gene: 8. Germline V lookup: CDR1 SGHVS, CDR2 FNYEAQ. The CDR3 region has the DNA TGTGCCAGCAGCTTGGGGACAGGGGGTTCTTCTCAGTACTTC. Encoded protein: CASSLGTGGSSQYF.

Here the CDR3 reads CSVEGSRDREQYF. CDR3 coding DNA: TGCAGCGTTGAAGGATCCCGGGACAGGGAGCAGTACTTC. The chain recombines TRBV29-1 with TRBJ2-7; 8 nucleotides agree with TRBD1. Trimming at V came to 1 base and at J to 7 bases, leaving 6 bases not matched to a gene. CDR3 length equals 13 residues. Germline V lookup: CDR1 SQVTM, CDR2 ANQGSEA.

The chain carries TRBV10-3 and TRBJ2-7; D is perhaps TRBD1 (6 bases). The length of the CDR3 is 14 residues. The germline V and J ends were trimmed by 10 bases and 1 base, with 17 bases remaining between them. CDR1 and CDR2 from the germline V gene are ENHRY and SYGVKD. The CDR3 nucleotides read TGTGCCACGAAGGGGGACGTCCGATCCTACGAGCAGTACTTC. Its protein product is CATKGDVRSYEQYF.

V usage is TRBV7-9 and J usage is TRBJ1-2, with a possible D match to TRBD1 (5 bases). Trimming stripped 5 bases from V and 0 bases from J, with 13 bases between. Germline values: CDR1 SEHNR, CDR2 FQNEAQ (reference sequence). The CDR3 contains 15 residues. CDR3 residues: CASSPGTRANYGYTF. DNA for the CDR3: TGTGCCAGCAGCCCCGGGACCAGAGCTAACTATGGCTACACCTTC.

The DNA of the CDR3 is TGCGCCAGCAGCCAAGGTTATGACAGCAACTCCTACGAGCAGTACTTC. This codes for CASSQGYDSNSYEQYF. The gene calls are TRBV4-1 and TRBJ2-7; the D gene is possibly TRBD1 (5 bases). CDR3 length: 16 amino acids. The V end lost 1 base, the J end lost 0 bases, and 13 bases lay between the germline ends. Germline V gives CDR1 MGHRA, CDR2 YSYEKL.

This clonotype turned up a few times. V is TRBV7-9 and J is TRBJ2-1, with 10 bases fitting TRBD2. The CDR3 spans 16 residues. V was pared by 2 bases and J by 7 bases, with 8 bases of the junction left unmatched. The germline gives CDR1 SEHNR, CDR2 FQNEAQ (reference sequence). This CDR3 reads CASSLQPGLAKNEQFF. The CDR3 nucleotides are TGTGCCAGCAGCTTACAACCGGGACTAGCGAAAAATGAGCAGTTCTTC.

The sample holds a few counts of this clonotype. The genes are TRBV12-3 or TRBV12-4 and TRBJ2-7; D perhaps matches TRBD1 (6 bases). CDR3 length: 12 residues. V lost 6 bases and J lost 3, with 9 bases in between. The CDR3 region has the DNA TGTGCCAGCAGACGACAGGACTACGAGCAGTACTTC. It is translated as CASRRQDYEQYF.

The chain combines TRBV15 with TRBJ2-7; D is perhaps TRBD1 or TRBD2 (6 bases each). CDR1 and CDR2 from the germline V gene are LNHNV and YYDKDF (reference sequence). Trimming took off 0 bases at V and 7 bases at J, with 16 bases between the two ends. The CDR3 has 15 amino acids. CDR3: CATSRDPGAGREQYF. CDR3 coding DNA: TGTGCCACCAGCAGAGATCCGGGGGCAGGACGTGAGCAGTACTTC.

The V and J genes are TRBV20-1 and TRBJ1-2; possible D gene TRBD1, 5 bases. The CDR3 is 14 amino acids. V was cut by 4 bases and J by 0 bases, with 12 bases left in between. From germline, CDR1 is DFQATT and CDR2 SNEGSKA (reference sequence). Here the CDR3 DNA reads TGCAGTGCTACCCGGACAAAAGCTAACTATGGCTACACCTTC. It specifies CSATRTKANYGYTF.

In this sample, this clonotype turned up a few times. The rearrangement joins TRBV20-1 to TRBJ2-3; 10 positions match TRBD2. Germline CDR1 and CDR2: DFQATT and SNEGSKA (reference sequence). CDR3 length equals 15 residues. After removal of 6 bases from V and 4 bases from J, the junction contained 10 bases not matched to a gene. The CDR3 here is CSAHIRAGGPDTQYF. In DNA, the CDR3 is TGCAGTGCCCATATTCGAGCGGGAGGGCCAGATACGCAGTATTTT.

This sequence joins TRBV10-3 and TRBJ2-1; 15 bases are shared with TRBD2. V gave up 0 bases and J gave up 9 bases; unmatched junction bases: 3. The V gene's germline CDR1 is ENHRY and CDR2 SYGVKD. This CDR3 has 16 residues. The CDR3 nucleotides read TGTGCCATCAGTGAGTCGGGACTAGCGGGAGGAAGTGAGCAGTTCTTC. It specifies CAISESGLAGGSEQFF.

This sequence joins TRBV5-1 and TRBJ1-1, with 9 bases that match TRBD1. The length of the CDR3 is 12 residues. Germline assignment: CDR1 SGHRS and CDR2 YFSETQ. With V trimmed by 4 bases and J by 7 bases, 2 bases remained unmatched. CDR3 sequence: CASSTDRGEAFF. The CDR3 nucleotides are TGCGCCAGCAGCACGGACAGGGGTGAAGCTTTCTTT. The whole variable domain, remainder taken from reference TRBV5-1 and TRBJ1-1, is KAGVTQTPRYLIKTRGQQVTLSCSPISGHRSVSWYQQTPGQGLQFLFEYFSETQRNKGNFPGRFSGRQFSNSRSEMNVSTLELGDSALYLCASSTDRGEAFFGQGTRLTVV.

The table lists this clonotype with a few counts. This chain connects TRBV10-1 to TRBJ2-7; weak D call: TRBD2 (6 bases). Trimming removed 0 bases from V and 9 bases from J, with 15 bases in between. The CDR3 loop spans 14 amino acids. Germline lookup yields CDR1 WNHNN and CDR2 SYGVQD (reference sequence). The CDR3 here is CASSESFGRRGQYF. As DNA, the CDR3 is TGCGCCAGCAGTGAGTCGTTCGGGCGGCGGGGGCAGTACTTC.

This clonotype appeared a few times. V usage is TRBV29-1 and J usage is TRBJ2-1, with 12 bases lining up with TRBD2. The germline gives CDR1 SQVTM, CDR2 ANQGSEA. This CDR3 has 19 amino acids. V gave up 3 bases and J gave up 1 base; unmatched junction bases: 13. The CDR3 spells CSVEPRLAGDDLSYNEQFF. Written as DNA, the CDR3 is TGCAGCGTTGAGCCCCGACTAGCGGGAGATGATTTATCCTACAATGAGCAGTTCTTC.

The DNA of the CDR3 is TGTGCCAGCAGCCCCCAATTGAGGGGCTACACCTTC. It specifies CASSPQLRGYTF. This chain connects TRBV5-6 to TRBJ1-2; no clear D. The V end was cut by 4 bases, the J end by 8 bases, with 12 bases between. The CDR3 loop spans 12 amino acids. In germline, CDR1 is SGHDT, CDR2 YYEEEE.

CDR3 sequence: CSAQGDRDNEQFF. The CDR3 DNA reads TGCAGTGCTCAGGGGGATCGGGACAATGAGCAGTTCTTC. This sequence joins TRBV20-1 and TRBJ2-1, with 7 nucleotides matching TRBD1. Germline V gives CDR1 DFQATT, CDR2 SNEGSKA (reference sequence). This CDR3 has 13 amino acids. V lost 5 bases to trimming and J lost 5 bases; unmatched junction nucleotides: 6.

This clonotype was seen many times. The V gene is TRBV7-2, the J gene TRBJ1-2; 8 nucleotides align to TRBD1. Germline V gene sequence: CDR1 SGHTA, CDR2 FQGNSA. The CDR3 consists of 17 residues. V shed 2 bases, J shed 4 bases, and the junction held 12 bases outside the gene matches. The CDR3 region is CASSLRTGRSQSYGYTF. CDR3 DNA: TGTGCCAGCAGCTTACGGACAGGGCGATCGCAATCCTATGGCTACACCTTC.

This clonotype turned up a few times. This chain links TRBV10-3 with TRBJ2-7; no reliable D call. CDR3 size: 11 residues. Trimming removed 6 bases from V and 4 bases from J, with 7 bases in between. Germline V lookup: CDR1 ENHRY, CDR2 SYGVKD. CDR3 in DNA: TGTGCCATCAGCCCTCAGTACGAGCAGTACTTC. Residues: CAISPQYEQYF.

The chain carries TRBV29-1 and TRBJ2-3; 8 nucleotides match TRBD2. CDR3 length: 13 amino acids. Germline CDR1 reads SQVTM; CDR2 reads ANQGSEA. Trimming cost V 4 bases and J 2 bases; bases outside gene matches: 2. The CDR3, as DNA: TGCAGCGTTGTTAGCGGGAACACAGATACGCAGTATTTT. Its protein is CSVVSGNTDTQYF.

This clonotype was counted at least ten times. The CDR3 spells CASSPWGQRIFYYEQYF. Written as DNA, the CDR3 is TGTGCCAGCAGCCCATGGGGCCAGCGTATCTTTTACTACGAGCAGTACTTC. The chain combines TRBV6-1 with TRBJ2-7; D perhaps matches TRBD1 (5 bases). Germline V gene sequence: CDR1 MNHNS, CDR2 SASEGT. V was cut by 6 bases and J by 3 bases, with 24 bases left in between. The CDR3 covers 17 residues.

The chain recombines TRBV20-1 with TRBJ2-1, with D perhaps TRBD1 (5 bases). V was cut by 3 bases and J by 6 bases, with 18 bases left in between. This CDR3 spans 15 amino acids. CDR1 is DFQATT, CDR2 SNEGSKA, per germline (reference sequence). The chain's CDR3 is CSASGARVSANEQFF. CDR3 nucleotide sequence: TGCAGTGCTAGTGGGGCCAGGGTCAGCGCCAATGAGCAGTTCTTC.

This clonotype was found a few times. This chain's CDR3 is CSVADSGGEQYF. The CDR3 DNA follows: TGCAGCGTTGCCGATTCGGGGGGGGAGCAGTACTTC. The J gene is TRBJ2-7, the V gene TRBV29-1; TRBD2 matches 8 bases. This CDR3 comprises 12 residues. The V and J ends lost 4 bases and 7 bases, in that order; junction bases with no gene match: 6. CDR1 and CDR2 (germline): SQVTM, ANQGSEA.

The rearrangement uses TRBV5-1 and TRBJ2-1; 13 bases align to TRBD2. J was trimmed by 8 bases and V by 5 bases; bases with no gene match: 7. The CDR3 extends over 15 amino acids. Germline V gives CDR1 SGHRS, CDR2 YFSETQ. The CDR3 reads CASSPTSGGVYEQFF. DNA of the CDR3: TGCGCCAGCAGTCCAACTAGCGGGGGGGTATATGAGCAGTTCTTC.

V is TRBV18 and J is TRBJ1-2; D gene uncertain. This CDR3 comprises 14 residues. V lost 3 bases, J lost 2 bases, and 10 bases lay in between. CDR1 and CDR2 from the germline V gene are KGHSH and LQKENI. The CDR3, as DNA: TGTGCCAGCTCACCGGGCCAGCCCAACTATGGCTACACCTTC. This codes for CASSPGQPNYGYTF.

Only a few counts were recorded for this clonotype. This chain connects TRBV7-9 to TRBJ2-1, with D uncertain. CDR3 length: 13 amino acids. Germline assignment: CDR1 SEHNR and CDR2 FQNEAQ (reference sequence). V was pared by 10 bases and J by 1 base, with 11 bases between. Here the CDR3 reads CATSWASYNEQFF. CDR3 nucleotide sequence: TGTGCCACCTCTTGGGCTTCCTACAATGAGCAGTTCTTC.

This clonotype was found a few times. The chain couples TRBV6-1 to TRBJ1-4; 9 bases map to TRBD1. This CDR3 has 16 residues. The junction had 9 bases not matched to a gene; V was cut back by 5 bases and J by 5 bases. The V gene's germline CDR1 is MNHNS and CDR2 SASEGT. The CDR3 DNA reads TGTGCCAGCAGTAAACCGGGACAGGGCAAAAATGAAAAACTGTTTTTT. It is translated as CASSKPGQGKNEKLFF.